A selection of T cell receptor beta chains follows, all from one sample in a study of identical twins. TCRdb redid the calling of the 5' RACE reads with MiXCR, one entry per CDR3 protein. The sample lists hundreds of thousands of distinct CDR3 sequences, around 24% seen once, with 0.4% to 0.6% in the top ten. This sample was also put to use in a study of yellow fever vaccine responses in identical twins.

The sample comprised CD4+ T cells sorted from blood. The receptors come from a woman between 18 and 29 years old in good health. CDR3s include the opening cysteine and the closing phenylalanine or tryptophan.

>TRBJ1-2|TRBV9
CASSVRDRGDYGYTF
>TRBJ2-5|TRBV7-2
CASSLYGVGAKMETQYF
>TRBJ2-2|TRBV12-3/TRBV12-4
CASSLRTNTGELFF
>TRBJ2-5|TRBV7-9
CASSFFTLRFVRETQYF
>TRBJ2-2|TRBV4-2
CASSQQRVSAGGELFF
>TRBJ2-1|TRBV7-2
CASSLIRLAGRGEQFF
>TRBJ1-1|TRBV6-1
CASSALGQGIMNTEAFF
>TRBJ2-7|TRBV18
CASSRDLQSSYEQYF
>TRBJ2-4|TRBV2
CASSDHRARDIQYF
>TRBJ2-1|TRBV12-5
CASGPPNEQFF
>TRBJ2-7|TRBV6-6
CASCLAGTDEQYF
>TRBJ1-1|TRBV4-1
CASSRPGQGLFF
>TRBJ2-1|TRBV4-1
CASSQERASSKQFF
>TRBJ2-7|TRBV20-1
CSARDPVGSYEQYF
>TRBJ2-1|TRBV18
CASSPGLGNEQFF
>TRBJ2-3|TRBV4-2
CASSQVAESTDTQYF
>TRBJ2-1|TRBV14
CASSQAGAPLYEQFF
>TRBJ2-7|TRBV3-1
CASSQDWRSNYEQYF
>TRBJ2-7|TRBV7-9
CASSPSGRVYEQYF
>TRBJ2-7|TRBV7-6
CASSLGPTERRSEQYF
>TRBJ2-1|TRBV20-1
CSARETGGDRYNEQFF
>TRBJ1-2|TRBV3-1
CASSQIFGLQRWGGYTF
>TRBJ2-1|TRBV20-1
CSASTGPPLNEQFF
>TRBJ2-3|TRBV12-3/TRBV12-4
CASSKGLAGGDTQYF
>TRBJ2-7|TRBV19
CASKGGQGAGYEQYF
>TRBJ1-1|TRBV18
CASSPGVVTEAFF
>TRBJ2-1|TRBV2
CASSEVTGKVYNEQFF
>TRBJ2-7|TRBV2
CASRQLASQRQYF
>TRBJ1-2|TRBV12-3/TRBV12-4
CASSSYFSYGYTF
>TRBJ1-5|TRBV12-3/TRBV12-4
CASSGTGDGNQPQHF
>TRBJ1-3|TRBV5-1
CASSLASSGGNTIYF
>TRBJ1-2|TRBV12-3/TRBV12-4
CASSPIGGLDRNGYTF
>TRBJ1-4|TRBV7-9
CASTSEPRREKLFF
>TRBJ2-3|TRBV20-1
CSVKTSGAGDTQYF
>TRBJ2-1|TRBV14
CASSQDATTLSFF
>TRBJ1-4|TRBV28
CASSPRQGRKLFF
>TRBJ1-1|TRBV5-1
CASSLEGSNTEAFF
>TRBJ2-7|TRBV29-1
CSVEEGWWHRFAYEQYF
>TRBJ1-5|TRBV29-1
CSVGGGGQPQHF
>TRBJ1-5|TRBV7-6
CASSLDSNQPQHF
>TRBJ2-5|TRBV12-3/TRBV12-4
CASRPGQGRMETQYF
>TRBJ1-1|TRBV20-1
CSARDGTGRITEAFF
>TRBJ2-1|TRBV10-2
CASSEGNEQFF
>TRBJ2-1|TRBV5-1
CASSLSKASSYNEQFF
>TRBJ2-7|TRBV7-2
CASSSRETSGSYEQYF
>TRBJ2-1|TRBV20-1
CSASVGKGEQFF
>TRBJ1-2|TRBV19
CASSPRQLHYTF
>TRBJ2-3|TRBV5-1
CASSLEWGSTDTQYF
>TRBJ2-3|TRBV4-2
CASSQDQGTNTDTQYF
>TRBJ2-2|TRBV20-1
CSARSGATPGELFF
>TRBJ1-1|TRBV12-3/TRBV12-4
CASSLGQPGTEAFF
>TRBJ2-5|TRBV24-1
CATSDRQKETQYF
>TRBJ1-1|TRBV28
CATKWFMNTEAFF